One sample yielded the 30 T cell receptor beta chains listed below, sequenced in a study of control samples from healthy donors and cancer patients. Generated by immunoSEQ multiplex PCR, the TCRdb table keeps only in-frame clones and is missing some. Of 100,000 to 150,000 clones listed, more than 75% were seen once; the top ten hold 12%. Source material: blood. The receptor set was obtained from a man aged 25 to 40 in good health.

The chain joins TRBV5-8 to TRBJ2-1; D is uncertain. Between the trimmed V and J ends, which lost 0 bases and 6 bases, there was a span of 10 bases. The length of the CDR3 is 14 residues. Germline V gives CDR1 SGHTS, CDR2 YDEGEE. The CDR3 reads CASSLDGVLNEQFF. The DNA for the CDR3 is TGTGCCAGCAGCTTGGATGGGGTTCTCAATGAGCAGTTCTTC. The full variable domain, in which reference TRBV5-8 and TRBJ2-1 provide the parts outside the CDR3, is EAGVTQSPTHLIKTRGQQATLRCSPISGHTSVYWYQQALGLGLQFLLWYDEGEERNRGNFPPRFSGRQFPNYSSELNVNALELEDSALYLCASSLDGVLNEQFFGPGTRLTVL.

The gene calls are TRBV10-3 and TRBJ2-5; maybe TRBD2 (6 bases). The CDR3 has 11 residues. Germline V gene lookup returns CDR1 ENHRY and CDR2 SYGVKD. This CDR3 reads CASGTLETQYF. The CDR3 DNA is TGTGCGAGTGGGACTCTGGAGACCCAGTACTTC.

The J gene is TRBJ1-4, the V gene TRBV6-5; D uncertain. The germline CDR1 and CDR2 sequences are MNHEY and SVGAGI. This CDR3 contains 14 residues. The V gene lost 6 bases and the J gene lost 3 bases, with 11 bases spanning the gap. The DNA for the CDR3 is TGTGCCAGCAGGGATTTCTCAGCTAATGAAAAACTGTTTTTT. Encoded protein: CASRDFSANEKLFF.

The V and J genes are TRBV18 and TRBJ2-2; maybe TRBD2 (5 bases). V was cut by 0 bases and J by 6 bases, with 11 bases left in between. Germline assignment: CDR1 KGHSH and CDR2 LQKENI. The CDR3 is 15 residues long. CDR3 coding DNA: TGTGCCAGCTCACCACCATCGGGGTCGGCCGGGGAGCTGTTTTTT. Its translation is CASSPPSGSAGELFF.

The chain couples TRBV6-5 to TRBJ2-5, with no clear D. CDR3 length equals 14 residues. Germline V gene lookup returns CDR1 MNHEY and CDR2 SVGAGI. V gave up 7 bases and J gave up 4 bases, with 16 bases separating them. The CDR3: CASIEHNLRETQYF. As DNA, the CDR3 is TGTGCCAGCATCGAGCACAACCTCCGAGAGACCCAGTACTTC.

Remarks on this clone: The same CDR3 can be traced to other DNA sequences in this sample. V gene TRBV5-1 combines with J gene TRBJ1-1; D remains unclear. This CDR3 spans 13 amino acids. Germline CDR1 reads SGHRS; CDR2 reads YFSETQ. V lost 4 bases and J 5 bases, leaving 12 bases between the germline ends. CDR3 DNA: TGCGCCAGCAGCCCCGGACTGGGGACTGAAGCTTTCTTT. It is translated as CASSPGLGTEAFF.

The chain has TRBV20-1 and TRBJ2-7; the D call may be TRBD1 or TRBD2 (5 bases each). CDR1 is DFQATT, CDR2 SNEGSKA, per germline (reference sequence). CDR3 size: 12 residues. Trimming stripped 3 bases from V and 3 bases from J, with 9 bases between. The DNA for the CDR3 is TGCAGTGCTAGTCGGGACGTCTACGAGCAGTACGTC. Amino acids: CSASRDVYEQYV.

In this sample, this clone is medium-sized. The chain joins TRBV7-9 to TRBJ2-1; a weak D match, TRBD2 (6 bases). There are 15 residues in the CDR3. Germline lookup yields CDR1 SEHNR and CDR2 FQNEAQ (reference sequence). V was pared by 1 base and J by 6 bases, with 13 bases between. CDR3 loop: CASSLGDSSINEQFF. CDR3 bases: TGTGCCAGCAGCTTAGGGGACTCCTCGATCAATGAGCAGTTCTTC.

This chain connects TRBV2 to TRBJ1-5, with D perhaps matching TRBD1 (6 bases). The CDR3 length is 15 residues. In germline, CDR1 is SNHLY, CDR2 FYNNEI. V was pared by 1 base and J by 3 bases, with 10 bases between. This CDR3 is CASSEGGPANQPQHF. In DNA form, the CDR3 reads TGTGCCAGCAGTGAAGGGGGGCCAGCCAATCAGCCCCAGCATTTT.

The chain combines TRBV10-3 with TRBJ1-5, with D uncertain. The CDR3 sequence is 16 residues long. Germline values: CDR1 ENHRY, CDR2 SYGVKD. V gave up 0 bases and J gave up 1 base, with 10 bases separating them. The CDR3 sequence: CAISESSGKSNQPQHF. In nucleotides, the CDR3 is TGTGCCATCAGTGAGTCGTCCGGGAAGAGCAATCAGCCCCAGCATTTT.

The chain employs TRBV7-2 and TRBJ2-3; D ambiguous. The V end lost 3 bases, the J end lost 0 bases, and 4 bases lay between the germline ends. Per the germline V gene, CDR1 is SGHTA and CDR2 is FQGNSA. The CDR3 length is 13 residues. CDR3 sequence reads: CASSFGSTDTQYF. In nucleotides, the CDR3 is TGTGCCAGCAGCTTCGGCAGCACAGATACGCAGTATTTT.

The J gene is TRBJ1-1, the V gene TRBV11-3, with D possibly matching TRBD1 (6 bases). Germline assignment: CDR1 SGHNT and CDR2 YENEEA. The CDR3 runs 15 residues. Trimming pared 5 bases from V and 5 bases from J, leaving 18 bases between. The CDR3 DNA sequence: TGTGCCAGCAGCCTCTTCTCAGGGGCAGGGACTGAAGCTTTCTTT. Residues: CASSLFSGAGTEAFF.

The J gene is TRBJ1-6, the V gene TRBV25-1; D is uncertain. V was trimmed by 2 bases and J by 8 bases, leaving 7 bases between them. The CDR3 is made up of 13 amino acids. CDR1 MGHDK and CDR2 SYGVNS come from the germline V gene. The CDR3, as DNA: TGTGCCAGCAGTGAACCTGGGGATTCACCCCTCCACTTT. Encoded protein: CASSEPGDSPLHF.

This chain uses TRBV25-1 with TRBJ1-2; D not certain. V lost 3 bases, J lost 4 bases, and 12 bases lay in between. Germline V gene lookup returns CDR1 MGHDK and CDR2 SYGVNS. This CDR3 contains 14 residues. CDR3: CASSDPGSSYGYTF. CDR3 sequence (DNA): TGTGCCAGCAGTGACCCCGGGTCTAGCTATGGCTACACCTTC.

The chain uses TRBV4-2 and TRBJ1-2, with D possibly being TRBD1 (6 bases). Trimming cost V 4 bases and J 3 bases, with 15 bases left between them. Germline V lookup: CDR1 LGHNA, CDR2 YNFKEQ. This CDR3 has 15 amino acids. In DNA form, the CDR3 reads TGTGCCAGCAGCCCAATACAGGGTAGAGACTATGGCTACACCTTC. It encodes CASSPIQGRDYGYTF.

This clone was counted between two and nine times. This chain joins TRBV29-1 and TRBJ1-2, with 8 bases that match TRBD1. The CDR3 consists of 12 residues. The V segment lost 7 bases and the J segment 6 bases; nucleotides outside the gene matches: 7. The germline gives CDR1 SQVTM, CDR2 ANQGSEA. This CDR3 reads CSGAGQEDGYTF. For the CDR3, the DNA is TGCAGCGGCGCGGGACAGGAGGATGGCTACACCTTC.

This chain joins TRBV10-3 and TRBJ1-2, with a possible D match to TRBD1 (5 bases). V lost 4 bases and J 4 bases, leaving 13 bases between the germline ends. Germline CDR1 reads ENHRY; CDR2 reads SYGVKD. This CDR3 region has 14 residues. CDR3 region: CAISGGGNLYGYTF. In nucleotides, the CDR3 is TGTGCCATCAGTGGCGGGGGTAATCTCTATGGCTACACCTTC.

V usage is TRBV15 and J usage is TRBJ2-6; D not certain. This CDR3 spans 13 amino acids. The ends were cut back, 9 bases at V and 0 bases at J, with 6 bases in the middle. Germline V lookup: CDR1 LNHNV, CDR2 YYDKDF (reference sequence). The CDR3 sequence: CATSASGANVLTF. CDR3 DNA: TGTGCCACATCAGCCTCTGGGGCCAACGTCCTGACTTTC. Drawing the rest from reference TRBV15 and TRBJ2-6, the complete variable domain is DAMVIQNPRYQVTQFGKPVTLSCSQTLNHNVMYWYQQKSSQAPKLLFHYYDKDFNNEADTPDNFQSRRPNTSFCFLDIRSPGLGDTAMYLCATSASGANVLTFGAGSRLTVL.

The chain employs TRBV12-3 or TRBV12-4 and TRBJ1-5; D ambiguous. The CDR3 extends over 12 amino acids. Trimming removed 3 bases from V and 6 bases from J, with 6 bases in between. This CDR3 reads CASSFEVQPQHF. CDR3 coding DNA: TGTGCCAGCAGTTTTGAGGTTCAGCCCCAGCATTTT.

The chain couples TRBV4-1 to TRBJ1-2; D ambiguous. Germline V CDR1 and CDR2: MGHRA, YSYEKL. The ends were cut back, 4 bases at V and 8 bases at J, with 20 bases in the middle. The CDR3 loop spans 15 amino acids. The CDR3 bases are TGCGCCAGCAGCCCCCAGACCGAAACTCGGCGGGGCTACACCTTC. Translation gives CASSPQTETRRGYTF.

The gene calls are TRBV30 and TRBJ1-6; D ambiguous. Germline-derived CDR1 and CDR2 are GTSNPN and SVGIG (reference sequence). CDR3 length equals 12 residues. V dropped 0 bases and J dropped 10 bases, with 7 bases sitting between them. CDR3 in amino acids: CAWSVLRSPLHF. The CDR3 DNA reads as TGTGCCTGGAGTGTACTGCGGTCACCCCTCCACTTT.

The chain is built from TRBV6-5 and TRBJ1-1, with D unresolved. Trimming took 2 bases from V and 5 from J, leaving 12 bases between them. This CDR3 has 14 residues. CDR1 and CDR2 from the germline V gene are MNHEY and SVGAGI. The CDR3 DNA is TGTGCCAGCAGTTACGAAGGGTCGACTACTGAAGCTTTCTTT. Its protein is CASSYEGSTTEAFF.

The chain recombines TRBV9 with TRBJ1-6, with D unresolved. V lost 0 bases and J lost 6, with 10 bases in between. The CDR3 covers 15 residues. Germline V gene lookup returns CDR1 SGDLS and CDR2 YYNGEE. This CDR3 is CASSVENSPNSPLHF. The CDR3 coding sequence is TGTGCCAGCAGCGTAGAAAACAGTCCTAATTCACCCCTCCACTTT.

V is TRBV11-3 and J is TRBJ2-1; 10 bases are shared with TRBD1. Germline V gives CDR1 SGHNT, CDR2 YENEEA. This CDR3 spans 13 amino acids. Losses at the gene ends were 5 bases for V and 9 bases for J; bases not matched to a gene: 4. The CDR3, as DNA: TGTGCCAGCAGCGGGACAGGGGAGGGTGAGCAGTTCTTC. It translates to CASSGTGEGEQFF.

The V call is TRBV18, the J call TRBJ1-2, with a possible D match to TRBD1 (6 bases). This CDR3 has 14 residues. Trimming stripped 0 bases from V and 3 bases from J, with 8 bases between. CDR1 is KGHSH and CDR2 is LQKENI in the germline V gene. In DNA form, the CDR3 reads TGTGCCAGCTCACCACCAGGGGGGGACTATGGCTACACCTTC. The encoded protein is CASSPPGGDYGYTF.

This chain joins TRBV2 and TRBJ1-1; no reliable D call. The germline CDR1 and CDR2 sequences are SNHLY and FYNNEI. The CDR3 covers 12 residues. The V gene lost 6 bases and the J gene lost 1 base, with 6 bases spanning the gap. In DNA form, the CDR3 reads TGTGCCAGCAGCCTACCGAACACTGAAGCTTTCTTT. Its translation: CASSLPNTEAFF.

The genes are TRBV5-6 and TRBJ2-3; D remains unclear. Trimming took 2 bases from V and 6 from J, leaving 16 bases between them. Per the germline V gene, CDR1 is SGHDT and CDR2 is YYEEEE. The CDR3 spans 15 residues. In nucleotides, the CDR3 is TGTGCCAGCAGCTTTCTCATTTTGAGCGCGGATACGCAGTATTTT. Protein: CASSFLILSADTQYF.

The chain joins TRBV4-1 to TRBJ1-5; possibly TRBD1 for D (5 bases). Trimming shortened V by 4 bases and J by 7 bases, and 17 bases separated the two germline ends. The CDR3 contains 15 residues. CDR1 and CDR2 from the germline V gene are MGHRA and YSYEKL. The CDR3 region has the DNA TGCGCCAGCAGCCCTCCAGTCGGGGGAGGACAGCCCCAGCATTTT. The encoded protein is CASSPPVGGGQPQHF.

This clone was detected once. V gene TRBV2 combines with J gene TRBJ1-1; TRBD1 is a possible D gene (5 bases). The CDR3 length is 12 residues. Germline CDR1 is SNHLY and CDR2 is FYNNEI. V lost 9 bases, J lost 6 bases, and 14 bases lay in between. The CDR3 sequence: CASQGSRSEAFF. CDR3 coding DNA: TGTGCCAGTCAGGGTTCCCGATCTGAAGCTTTCTTT.

The chain employs TRBV12-3 or TRBV12-4 and TRBJ1-2, with D possibly TRBD1 on 5 matching bases. Trimming removed 3 bases from V and 5 bases from J, with 7 bases in between. The CDR3 has 12 residues. Here the CDR3 DNA reads TGTGCCAGCAGTTTGGGGCAGTATGGCTACACCTTC. Its translation: CASSLGQYGYTF.